The present T cell receptor (beta chain) was sequenced within a study of blood T cell repertoires in COVID-19. Libraries were prepared by immunoSEQ multiplex PCR; TCRdb keeps only in-frame clonotypes and omits some of them. This table holds roughly 310,000 clones, roughly nine tenths found once. Per the germline V gene, CDR1 is KGHSH and CDR2 is LQKENI. V was clipped by 6 bases and J by 8 bases; unmatched bases: 8. The CDR3 has 16 amino acids. The V gene is TRBV18, the J gene TRBJ2-1; the match to TRBD2 covers 15 bases. Sequencing was performed on PBMCs or T cells enriched from blood (not recorded which). This TCR derives from a man in his fifties or sixties who had recovered from COVID-19. DNA of the CDR3: TGTGCCAGCTCCCCATCGGGACTAGCGGGAGGCGATGAGCAGTTCTTC. The encoded protein is CASSPSGLAGGDEQFF.